This T cell receptor (beta chain) was identified in a study of response to subunit inactivated influenza vaccine. One entry per CDR3 protein results from TCRdb running MiXCR on the RT-PCR reads. The sample carries approximately 530,000 distinct CDR3 sequences, 10% to 15% recorded once. Broader study findings: The authors offered the suggestion that each seasonal influenza vaccination recruits few new T cells.

This clonotype appeared a few times. Its antigen is not identified. Germline V CDR1 and CDR2: ENHRY, SYGVKD. The CDR3 is made up of 12 amino acids. V was pared by 6 bases and J by 7 bases, with 5 bases of the junction left unmatched. The material was PBMCs from blood, obtained roughly 48 days after vaccination. The chain recombines TRBV10-3 with TRBJ1-1; 7 positions agree with TRBD1. The receptor's source is a man aged 50-59 years who received an inactivated influenza vaccine. The CDR3 coding sequence is TGTGCCATCAGAAACAGGGGTAGTGAAGCTTTCTTT. Translation: CAIRNRGSEAFF.